This record covers a single T cell receptor (beta chain). Only in-frame clones appear in the TCRdb table, and some are missing; sequencing was by immunoSEQ multiplex PCR. The sample carries more than 90,000 clones, roughly 90% recorded once. This record belongs to a study of T cell changes during pregnancy in multiple sclerosis. The CDR3 contains 15 residues. Trimming took 2 bases from V and 8 from J, leaving 17 bases between them. Germline loops: CDR1 SGDLS, CDR2 YYNGEE. V and J are TRBV9 and TRBJ2-1; perhaps TRBD2 as D (6 bases). Sequenced here: peripheral blood, sampled in the first trimester of pregnancy. The TCR originated in a female donor with multiple sclerosis, enrolled in a pregnancy study. The CDR3 spells CASSVDPAGGDEQFF. Here the CDR3 DNA reads TGTGCCAGCAGCGTGGATCCAGCGGGCGGGGATGAGCAGTTCTTC.